The 30 T cell receptor beta chains below all came from one sample that was sequenced in a study of blood T cell repertoires in COVID-19. The table came from immunoSEQ multiplex PCR; TCRdb's copy has only in-frame clones and leaves some out. The table includes some 290,000 clones, around nine tenths detected once. Material for sequencing was PBMCs or T cells enriched from blood (not recorded which). Receptors originate from a woman aged 30 to 39 who had been exposed to COVID-19.

This chain links TRBV19 with TRBJ1-1, with 8 bases that match TRBD1. Germline V lookup: CDR1 LNHDA, CDR2 SQIVND (reference sequence). Trimming took 3 bases from V and 3 from J; bases not matched to a gene: 15. The CDR3 is 18 residues long. CDR3 sequence (DNA): TGTGCCAGTAGTATCTCCCCCGCAAACAGGGGGGCGGACACTGAAGCTTTCTTT. Its protein is CASSISPANRGADTEAFF.

The J gene is TRBJ1-6, the V gene TRBV2; D is possibly TRBD1 (5 bases). Germline V lookup: CDR1 SNHLY, CDR2 FYNNEI. This CDR3 spans 15 amino acids. The V and J ends lost 2 bases and 7 bases respectively, with 12 bases between them. Written as DNA, the CDR3 is TGTGCCAGCAGTGAATACCAGGGAAACAATTCACCCCTCCACTTT. This translates into CASSEYQGNNSPLHF. Full variable domain (remainder filled in from reference TRBV2 and TRBJ1-6): EPEVTQTPSHQVTQMGQEVILRCVPISNHLYFYWYRQILGQKVEFLVSFYNNEISEKSEIFDDQFSVERPDGSNFTLKIRSTKLEDSAMYFCASSEYQGNNSPLHFGNGTRLTVT.

The CDR3 DNA follows: TGTGCCACCAGTGATCCCTTTATCGCAGATACGCAGTATTTT. Its protein is CATSDPFIADTQYF. The genes are TRBV24-1 and TRBJ2-3; D not certain. The CDR3 is 14 residues long. Germline assignment: CDR1 KGHDR and CDR2 SFDVKD. V shed 3 bases and J shed 4 bases, with 10 bases lying between them.

The rearrangement uses TRBV9 and TRBJ1-1; D is unresolved. CDR3 length equals 13 residues. Germline V gene lookup returns CDR1 SGDLS and CDR2 YYNGEE. V was cut by 1 base and J by 1 base, with 5 bases left in between. CDR3 in amino acids: CASSVSRNTEAFF. The CDR3 region has the DNA TGTGCCAGCAGCGTATCGAGGAACACTGAAGCTTTCTTT.

The chain employs TRBV28 and TRBJ1-4; TRBD1 agrees at 7 bases. The J segment lost 11 bases and the V segment lost 4 bases, leaving 13 bases of the junction unmatched. Germline CDR1 and CDR2: MDHEN and SYDVKM. The CDR3 consists of 15 residues. The CDR3 DNA follows: TGTGCCAGCAGTTCAGGAGACAGGGTCTCGCGGAAACTGTTTTTT. Translating it yields CASSSGDRVSRKLFF.

This CDR3 is CASSIGRGPVPQHF. For the CDR3, the DNA is TGTGCCAGTAGTATAGGCAGGGGGCCCGTGCCCCAGCATTTT. This rearrangement joins TRBV19 to TRBJ1-5, with TRBD1 identical over 8 bases. J was trimmed by 9 bases and V by 1 base; bases with no gene match: 5. Germline V gene data show CDR1 as LNHDA and CDR2 as SQIVND (reference sequence). The length of the CDR3 is 14 residues.

J is TRBJ2-1 and V is TRBV28; 8 nucleotides match TRBD1. Germline V gene data show CDR1 as MDHEN and CDR2 as SYDVKM. The CDR3 consists of 14 residues. J gave up 9 bases and V 5 bases, and 9 bases lay outside the gene matches. The DNA of the CDR3 is TGTGCCAGCAGTGCGAGGGACAGGTGGGGTGAGCAGTTCTTC. Encoded protein: CASSARDRWGEQFF.

The CDR3 sequence is CASSPRTLGLREQYF. DNA of the CDR3: TGTGCCAGCAGCCCGCGGACCCTGGGACTTCGCGAGCAGTACTTC. The chain combines TRBV3-1 (or the pseudogene TRBV3-2) with TRBJ2-7; TRBD2 might be the D (6 bases). Trimming left V 4 bases short and J 6 bases short, with 19 bases between. This CDR3 region has 15 residues. From germline, CDR1 is LGHDT and CDR2 YNNKEL (reference sequence).

This chain uses TRBV15 with TRBJ2-7, with TRBD2 matching over 7 bases. In germline, CDR1 is LNHNV, CDR2 YYDKDF (reference sequence). This CDR3 is built from 15 residues. The J segment lost 0 bases and the V segment lost 3 bases, leaving 5 bases of the junction unmatched. The CDR3: CATSSMRESSYEQYF. In nucleotides, the CDR3 is TGTGCCACCAGCAGTATGCGGGAGAGCTCCTACGAGCAGTACTTC.

V is TRBV19 and J is TRBJ1-5, with D hard to call. Looked up from germline, CDR1 is LNHDA and CDR2 is SQIVND (reference sequence). V was pared by 3 bases and J by 6 bases, with 15 bases between. The CDR3 sequence is 15 residues long. This CDR3 reads CASSIGPTLLQPQHF. CDR3 bases: TGTGCCAGTAGTATTGGGCCGACGCTACTTCAGCCCCAGCATTTT. The variable domain in full, with the rest retrieved from reference TRBV19 and TRBJ1-5, is DGGITQSPKYLFRKEGQNVTLSCEQNLNHDAMYWYRQDPGQGLRLIYYSQIVNDFQKGDIAEGYSVSREKKESFPLTVTSAQKNPTAFYLCASSIGPTLLQPQHFGDGTRLSIL.

The V gene is TRBV6-5, the J gene TRBJ1-2, with 8 bases that match TRBD1. Germline V gene sequence: CDR1 MNHEY, CDR2 SVGAGI. V dropped 6 bases and J dropped 4; count of bases not matched to a gene: 10. This CDR3 has 15 amino acids. This CDR3 is CASRLTGDRVYGYTF. The CDR3 DNA is TGTGCCAGCAGACTGACAGGGGATAGGGTCTATGGCTACACCTTC.

The chain links TRBV5-1 to TRBJ2-2, with TRBD1 matching 7 bases. Per germline, CDR1 SGHRS and CDR2 YFSETQ. Trimming took 9 bases from V and 1 from J; bases not matched to a gene: 18. The CDR3 length is 18 residues. The CDR3 sequence: CATSALESGTENTGELFF. The CDR3 DNA sequence: TGCGCCACCTCGGCACTAGAATCCGGGACAGAGAACACCGGGGAGCTGTTTTTT.

The rearrangement joins TRBV27 to TRBJ1-2; a weak D match, TRBD1 (6 bases). Trimming cost V 6 bases and J 6 bases, with 17 bases left between them. The CDR3 covers 14 residues. Germline-derived CDR1 and CDR2 are MNHEY and SMNVEV (reference sequence). In DNA form, the CDR3 reads TGTGCCAGCAGGTCAATGACAGGAAATCATGGCTACACCTTC. Residues: CASRSMTGNHGYTF.

The gene calls are TRBV19 and TRBJ1-5; D gene unclear. Trimming removed 5 bases at V and 11 bases at J, with 10 bases between. Germline-derived CDR1 and CDR2 are LNHDA and SQIVND (reference sequence). The CDR3 contains 11 residues. The CDR3 is CASSAGLSQHF. The CDR3 DNA reads as TGTGCCAGTAGTGCAGGCTTATCCCAGCATTTT.

Here the CDR3 reads CATSAGLNTEAFF. CDR3 nucleotides: TGTGCCACCTCGGCGGGGCTGAACACTGAAGCTTTCTTT. This chain links TRBV7-9 with TRBJ1-1; tentatively, D is TRBD1 (5 bases). Trimming stripped 10 bases from V and 0 bases from J, with 12 bases between. This CDR3 is 13 amino acids long. Germline values: CDR1 SEHNR, CDR2 FQNEAQ (reference sequence).

V and J are TRBV7-9 and TRBJ1-2, with D unresolved. Germline lookup yields CDR1 SEHNR and CDR2 FQNEAQ (reference sequence). This CDR3 spans 13 amino acids. Trimming took off 5 bases at V and 6 bases at J, with 13 bases between the two ends. CDR3 sequence: CASSRPLEHGYTF. The CDR3 DNA reads as TGTGCCAGCAGCCGCCCTTTGGAGCATGGCTACACCTTC.

The rearrangement joins TRBV5-6 to TRBJ1-5; 8 nucleotides agree with TRBD1. The CDR3 is 14 residues long. J lost 5 bases, V lost 4 bases, and 5 bases had no gene match. Looked up from germline, CDR1 is SGHDT and CDR2 is YYEEEE. CDR3: CASSTTGGYQPQHF. In nucleotides, the CDR3 is TGTGCCAGCAGCACTACAGGGGGGTATCAGCCCCAGCATTTT.

This clone appeared once. The chain combines TRBV30 with TRBJ1-2; D is ambiguous. Germline lookup yields CDR1 GTSNPN and CDR2 SVGIG (reference sequence). V was cut by 5 bases and J by 7 bases, with 17 bases left in between. CDR3 size: 13 residues. As DNA, the CDR3 is TGTGCCTGGGGGGAGGCGGGAAATAGTGGCTACACCTTC. Amino acid sequence: CAWGEAGNSGYTF.

As DNA, the CDR3 is TGTGCCAGCAGTGAAGCTATTCGGTCCCTCCACTTT. Translating gives CASSEAIRSLHF. This chain uses TRBV6-1 with TRBJ1-6; no clear D. Germline CDR1 is MNHNS and CDR2 is SASEGT. The V end was cut by 0 bases, the J end by 14 bases, with 8 bases between. The CDR3 extends over 12 amino acids.

The rearrangement links TRBV7-9 to TRBJ2-1, with 9 bases aligning to TRBD1. The CDR3 contains 15 residues. Germline assignment: CDR1 SEHNR and CDR2 FQNEAQ (reference sequence). After removal of 5 bases from V and 2 bases from J, the junction contained 4 bases not matched to a gene. CDR3 in DNA: TGTGCCAGCAGCCCTACAGGGGGCCCCTACAATGAGCAGTTCTTC. This gives the protein CASSPTGGPYNEQFF.

V usage is TRBV10-1 and J usage is TRBJ2-1, with a possible D match to TRBD1 (6 bases). V lost 8 bases, J lost 2 bases, and 25 bases lay in between. From germline, CDR1 is WNHNN and CDR2 SYGVQD (reference sequence). The CDR3 covers 18 residues. The CDR3 is CASCGWTAGPPTYNEQFF. In DNA, the CDR3 is TGCGCCAGCTGTGGTTGGACAGCAGGCCCCCCCACCTACAATGAGCAGTTCTTC.

The gene calls are TRBV4-1 and TRBJ2-1, with 8 bases aligning to TRBD1. J gave up 8 bases and V 0 bases, and 3 bases lay outside the gene matches. The CDR3 runs to 14 residues. Germline V lookup: CDR1 MGHRA, CDR2 YSYEKL. The CDR3: CASSQDRGRDEQFF. CDR3 coding DNA: TGCGCCAGCAGCCAAGACAGGGGGCGGGATGAGCAGTTCTTC.

The CDR3 coding sequence is TGTGCCAGCAGTAAGACAGGTTACGAGCAGTACTTC. It specifies CASSKTGYEQYF. The genes are TRBV6-2 or TRBV6-3 and TRBJ2-7; D is perhaps TRBD1 (6 bases). This CDR3 spans 12 amino acids. V was trimmed by 5 bases and J by 4 bases, leaving 9 bases between them. CDR1 MNHEY and CDR2 SVGEGT come from the germline V gene.

The gene calls are TRBV7-9 and TRBJ1-1, with D tentatively TRBD1 (6 bases). The germline CDR1 and CDR2 sequences are SEHNR and FQNEAQ (reference sequence). V was clipped by 5 bases and J by 0 bases, with 13 bases between them. The CDR3 length is 15 residues. The CDR3 nucleotides read TGTGCCAGCAGCGGCAGGACAGTAATGAACACTGAAGCTTTCTTT. This gives the protein CASSGRTVMNTEAFF.

CDR3: CASSPGVASSYEQYF. CDR3 nucleotide sequence: TGTGCCAGCAGTCCCGGGGTAGCTTCCTCCTACGAGCAGTACTTC. The V gene is TRBV6-5, the J gene TRBJ2-7; perhaps TRBD2 as D (5 bases). CDR3 size: 15 residues. CDR1 is MNHEY, CDR2 SVGAGI, per germline. V gave up 5 bases and J gave up 0 bases, with 14 bases separating them.

This chain connects TRBV9 to TRBJ1-3, with 7 bases identical to TRBD1. The germline gives CDR1 SGDLS, CDR2 YYNGEE. The CDR3 is 15 amino acids. The junction had 3 bases not matched to a gene; V was cut back by 3 bases and J by 0 bases. The CDR3, as DNA: TGTGCCAGCAGCGGGGACAGAAACTCTGGAAACACCATATATTTT. Its protein product is CASSGDRNSGNTIYF. Using reference TRBV9 and TRBJ1-3 for the parts outside the CDR3, the full variable domain is DSGVTQTPKHLITATGQRVTLRCSPRSGDLSVYWYQQSLDQGLQFLIQYYNGEERAKGNILERFSAQQFPDLHSELNLSSLELGDSALYFCASSGDRNSGNTIYFGEGSWLTVV.

The V call is TRBV6-5, the J call TRBJ2-7; 7 nucleotides agree with TRBD1. Germline values: CDR1 MNHEY, CDR2 SVGAGI. The ends lost 0 bases at V and 3 bases at J; junction bases unmatched: 2. There are 14 residues in the CDR3. The CDR3 DNA sequence: TGTGCCAGCAGTTACTCCGCAGGGGGCTACGAGCAGTACTTC. Translation: CASSYSAGGYEQYF.

This clone was recorded only once. The V call is TRBV15, the J call TRBJ1-4; no firm D call. CDR1 is LNHNV, CDR2 YYDKDF, per germline (reference sequence). The germline V and J ends were trimmed by 1 base and 0 bases, with 12 bases remaining between them. The CDR3 has 17 residues. The CDR3 spells CATSRGRGLATNEKLFF. In DNA form, the CDR3 reads TGTGCCACCAGCAGAGGAAGAGGACTTGCAACTAATGAAAAACTGTTTTTT.

The chain joins TRBV5-6 to TRBJ2-7; D unresolved. Germline V lookup: CDR1 SGHDT, CDR2 YYEEEE. Trimming took off 1 base at V and 0 bases at J, with 14 bases between the two ends. CDR3 length equals 16 residues. The CDR3 DNA sequence: TGTGCCAGCAGCTTGCTATCCACGAACCCCTCCTACGAGCAGTACTTC. It is translated as CASSLLSTNPSYEQYF.

The chain recombines TRBV10-2 with TRBJ2-1; TRBD2 agrees at 13 bases. J gave up 2 bases and V 6 bases, and 1 base lay outside the gene matches. CDR1 and CDR2 from the germline V gene are WSHSY and SAAADI. The CDR3 runs to 15 residues. This CDR3 is CASRGLAGTYNEQFF. The DNA of the CDR3 is TGCGCCAGCAGGGGACTAGCGGGAACCTACAATGAGCAGTTCTTC.